The 13 T cell receptor beta chains listed next were all sequenced from one sample in a study of blood T cell repertoires in COVID-19. Generated by immunoSEQ multiplex PCR, the TCRdb table keeps only in-frame clones and is missing some. In the table there are about 440,000 clones, about 91% of which are singletons. The specimen was peripheral blood. The receptors derive from a woman aged 45-65 years with COVID-19, enrolled during active disease.

This clone was observed a single time. The chain is built from TRBV3-1 (or the pseudogene TRBV3-2) and TRBJ2-7; tentative D call: TRBD1 (5 bases). Germline-derived CDR1 and CDR2 are LGHDT and YNNKEL (reference sequence). V shed 0 bases and J shed 1 base, with 10 bases lying between them. The CDR3 has 15 residues. The CDR3 nucleotides read TGTGCCAGCAGCCAAGATCTCCACAGGTCCTACGAGCAGTACTTC. Its protein product is CASSQDLHRSYEQYF.

J is TRBJ1-1 and V is TRBV28; D call uncertain. Germline V gene sequence: CDR1 MDHEN, CDR2 SYDVKM. CDR3 size: 13 residues. The V end lost 3 bases, the J end lost 3 bases, and 8 bases lay between the germline ends. CDR3 sequence reads: CASSFLIHTEAFF. The CDR3 DNA follows: TGTGCCAGCAGTTTCCTTATCCACACTGAAGCTTTCTTT. Full variable domain (missing parts from reference TRBV28 and TRBJ1-1): DVKVTQSSRYLVKRTGEKVFLECVQDMDHENMFWYRQDPGLGLRLIYFSYDVKMKEKGDIPEGYSVSREKKERFSLILESASTNQTSMYLCASSFLIHTEAFFGQGTRLTVV.

CDR3 coding DNA: TGCGCCAGCAGCCCTCCCACGGGACTAGGGGGTCAAGAGACCCAGTACTTC. This gives the protein CASSPPTGLGGQETQYF. The V and J genes are TRBV5-1 and TRBJ2-5, with 8 positions matching TRBD2. V dropped 4 bases and J dropped 2; count of bases not matched to a gene: 13. CDR1 and CDR2 from the germline V gene are SGHRS and YFSETQ. The CDR3 runs to 17 residues. The whole variable domain, filled in from reference TRBV5-1 and TRBJ2-5, reads KAGVTQTPRYLIKTRGQQVTLSCSPISGHRSVSWYQQTPGQGLQFLFEYFSETQRNKGNFPGRFSGRQFSNSRSEMNVSTLELGDSALYLCASSPPTGLGGQETQYFGPGTRLLVL.

This chain connects TRBV6-6 to TRBJ2-7; tentatively, D is TRBD1 (6 bases). CDR1 and CDR2 (germline): MNHNY, SVGAGI (reference sequence). This CDR3 region has 15 residues. Trimming cost V 2 bases and J 7 bases, with 18 bases left between them. The CDR3 bases are TGTGCCAGCAGTTACGCGGAGCCGGGACAAGTAGAGCAGTACTTC. This translates into CASSYAEPGQVEQYF.

This chain links TRBV19 with TRBJ1-2; D perhaps matches TRBD1 (5 bases). Per the germline V gene, CDR1 is LNHDA and CDR2 is SQIVND (reference sequence). CDR3 length: 14 residues. Trimming took 8 bases from V and 2 from J, leaving 15 bases between them. Written as DNA, the CDR3 is TGTGCCAGTTACCCGACAGCTACAAACTATGGCTACACCTTC. As protein: CASYPTATNYGYTF.

The rearrangement uses TRBV4-1 and TRBJ2-3; 11 positions match TRBD2. With V trimmed by 2 bases and J by 3 bases, 4 bases remained unmatched. CDR3 length: 16 residues. From germline, CDR1 is MGHRA and CDR2 YSYEKL. The CDR3, as DNA: TGCGCCAGCAGCCAAATTAGCGGGGGGGCAACAGATACGCAGTATTTT. Amino acid sequence: CASSQISGGATDTQYF.

The chain is built from TRBV5-8 and TRBJ2-5; tentatively, D is TRBD2 (7 bases). Germline V gives CDR1 SGHTS, CDR2 YDEGEE. V dropped 0 bases and J dropped 1 base, with 16 bases sitting between them. CDR3 length: 17 residues. The CDR3 region has the DNA TGTGCCAGCAGCTTGGGGCGGGGGCCGGGACGCCAAGAGACCCAGTACTTC. Amino acids: CASSLGRGPGRQETQYF.

The V gene is TRBV6-1, the J gene TRBJ1-2, with 7 bases fitting TRBD1. Trimming cost V 1 base and J 8 bases; bases outside gene matches: 7. This CDR3 is built from 14 residues. The germline V gene encodes CDR1 MNHNS and CDR2 SASEGT. CDR3 DNA: TGTGCCAGCAGTGAAGTGGGACAGTACTTAGGCTACACCTTC. It codes for CASSEVGQYLGYTF.

The CDR3 loop is CATSDQRGTGELFF. In nucleotides, the CDR3 is TGTGCCACCAGTGACCAAAGAGGCACCGGGGAGCTGTTTTTT. The V gene is TRBV24-1, the J gene TRBJ2-2; D is unclear. V gave up 4 bases and J gave up 4 bases, with 9 bases separating them. Germline V gives CDR1 KGHDR, CDR2 SFDVKD. CDR3 length: 14 amino acids.

The chain carries TRBV9 and TRBJ2-2; perhaps TRBD2 as D (7 bases). V gave up 2 bases and J gave up 3 bases, with 11 bases separating them. Germline-derived CDR1 and CDR2 are SGDLS and YYNGEE. The CDR3 sequence is 15 residues long. The CDR3 nucleotides read TGTGCCAGCAGCGTGCGGCGGGGGCACACCGGGGAGCTGTTTTTT. It specifies CASSVRRGHTGELFF.

This chain uses TRBV2 with TRBJ1-3, with D perhaps TRBD1 (6 bases). The CDR3 extends over 17 amino acids. Germline V gives CDR1 SNHLY, CDR2 FYNNEI. Trimming cost V 4 bases and J 0 bases, with 16 bases left between them. The CDR3 DNA is TGTGCCAGCAGTGCTACAGGGACAACCTTCTCTGGAAACACCATATATTTT. Translation: CASSATGTTFSGNTIYF.

The rearrangement uses TRBV3-1 (or the pseudogene TRBV3-2) and TRBJ2-5; D is ambiguous. Trimming shortened V by 4 bases and J by 4 bases, and 16 bases separated the two germline ends. Per the germline V gene, CDR1 is LGHDT and CDR2 is YNNKEL (reference sequence). This CDR3 has 15 residues. The CDR3 sequence is CASSPYGLNGETQYF. The DNA for the CDR3 is TGTGCCAGCAGCCCATACGGTTTAAACGGAGAGACCCAGTACTTC.

This clone was recorded once. This chain uses TRBV7-9 with TRBJ2-7, with TRBD1 matching over 7 bases. The CDR3 sequence is 12 residues long. From germline, CDR1 is SEHNR and CDR2 FQNEAQ (reference sequence). V trimming: 6 bases; J trimming: 5 bases; junction bases outside the gene matches: 4. The CDR3, as DNA: TGTGCCAGCAGGACAGGGCTTAACGAGCAGTACTTC. Translating it yields CASRTGLNEQYF.